One sample yielded the 32 T cell receptor beta chains listed below, sequenced in a study of blood T cells in healthy people across ages. A second about 6 to 12 cycle PCR used barcoded and J-beta primers. Via MiXCR, TCRdb re-called the 5' RACE reads, giving one row per CDR3 protein. The sample records about 1.7 million distinct CDR3 sequences, 25% to 30% being singletons. Sequencing was performed on blood. These receptors all stem from a woman in her twenties or thirties in good health.

V gene TRBV7-2 combines with J gene TRBJ1-6; no clear D gene. CDR1 and CDR2 from the germline V gene are SGHTA and FQGNSA. The V end lost 5 bases, the J end lost 10 bases, and 12 bases lay between the germline ends. The CDR3 contains 13 residues. CDR3 nucleotide sequence: TGTGCCAGCAGCCCATCGCCCGGGTCACCCCTCCACTTT. Translation gives CASSPSPGSPLHF.

In its sample, this clonotype was seen many times. The genes are TRBV5-5 and TRBJ2-7; tentatively, D is TRBD2 (6 bases). Looked up from germline, CDR1 is SGHKS and CDR2 is YYEKEE (reference sequence). With 0 bases removed from V and 7 bases from J, the gap between germline ends came to 11 bases. The CDR3 totals 13 residues. The CDR3 here is CASSLVRAGEQYF. In DNA, the CDR3 is TGTGCCAGCAGCTTGGTTAGGGCGGGGGAGCAGTACTTC.

Only a few counts were recorded for this clonotype. The chain combines TRBV5-1 with TRBJ2-1, with 11 bases lining up with TRBD2. J lost 5 bases, V lost 7 bases, and 5 bases had no gene match. Germline lookup yields CDR1 SGHRS and CDR2 YFSETQ. CDR3 length equals 14 residues. In DNA, the CDR3 is TGCGCCAGCGAAACTAGCGGGGGAAACAATGAGCAGTTCTTC. This translates into CASETSGGNNEQFF. The whole variable domain, remainder taken from reference TRBV5-1 and TRBJ2-1, is KAGVTQTPRYLIKTRGQQVTLSCSPISGHRSVSWYQQTPGQGLQFLFEYFSETQRNKGNFPGRFSGRQFSNSRSEMNVSTLELGDSALYLCASETSGGNNEQFFGPGTRLTVL.

A few counts support this clonotype. CDR3 coding DNA: TGCGCCAGCAGCTTCACCCCCGACAGGGACGAGCAGTACTTC. It translates to CASSFTPDRDEQYF. J is TRBJ2-7 and V is TRBV5-1; 7 nucleotides align to TRBD1. The junction had 7 bases not matched to a gene; V was cut back by 2 bases and J by 5 bases. CDR1 SGHRS and CDR2 YFSETQ come from the germline V gene. This CDR3 is 14 amino acids long. Full variable domain (missing parts from reference TRBV5-1 and TRBJ2-7): KAGVTQTPRYLIKTRGQQVTLSCSPISGHRSVSWYQQTPGQGLQFLFEYFSETQRNKGNFPGRFSGRQFSNSRSEMNVSTLELGDSALYLCASSFTPDRDEQYFGPGTRLTVT.

CDR3 nucleotides: TGTGCCAGCAGCTTAGGTTGGGACGGGGGGACCCAGTACTTC. This sequence encodes CASSLGWDGGTQYF. V and J are TRBV7-9 and TRBJ2-5; TRBD2 might be the D (6 bases). CDR3 length equals 14 residues. Germline lookup yields CDR1 SEHNR and CDR2 FQNEAQ (reference sequence). Between the trimmed V and J ends, which lost 1 base and 7 bases, there was a span of 13 bases. Looking up the rest from reference TRBV7-9 and TRBJ2-5 gives the full variable domain: DTGVSQNPRHKITKRGQNVTFRCDPISEHNRLYWYRQTLGQGPEFLTYFQNEAQLEKSRLLSDRFSAERPKGSFSTLEIQRTEQGDSAMYLCASSLGWDGGTQYFGPGTRLLVL.

This clonotype was detected only a few times. A much larger clone is a single base away; this may be a read error. This chain links TRBV20-1 with TRBJ2-3; 8 nucleotides align to TRBD2. Germline assignment: CDR1 DFQATT and CDR2 SNEGSKA (reference sequence). V was clipped by 4 bases and J by 1 base; unmatched bases: 1. The CDR3 is 13 amino acids. The DNA for the CDR3 is TGCAGTGCTATGACTAGCGGCACAGATACGCAGTATTTT. This encodes CSAMTSGTDTQYF.

The table lists this clonotype with a few counts. A much more abundant neighbour one base away suggests this may be a read error. The rearrangement uses TRBV20-1 and TRBJ2-1; 8 nucleotides match TRBD2. The CDR3 is 13 amino acids. In germline, CDR1 is DFQATT, CDR2 SNEGSKA (reference sequence). Unmatched junction bases numbered 8, after V lost 5 bases and J lost 8 bases. In nucleotides, the CDR3 is TGCAGTGCTGCCGGGACTAGGGGGGATGAGCAGTTCTTC. It is translated as CSAAGTRGDEQFF.

This clonotype was seen at least ten times. This sequence joins TRBV20-1 and TRBJ2-5; D is possibly TRBD1 (6 bases). V gave up 5 bases and J gave up 5 bases, with 15 bases separating them. Germline lookup yields CDR1 DFQATT and CDR2 SNEGSKA (reference sequence). The CDR3 length is 13 residues. CDR3 nucleotide sequence: TGCAGTGCTGGGGAACAGGGATGGGAGACCCAGTACTTC. Translated, it gives CSAGEQGWETQYF.

Ten or more counts support this clonotype. The rearrangement joins TRBV12-3 or TRBV12-4 to TRBJ1-2; TRBD1 is a possible D gene (5 bases). Trimming pared 6 bases from V and 2 bases from J, leaving 22 bases between. This CDR3 has 17 residues. The CDR3 here is CASSDSGRSLRNYGYTF. The CDR3 DNA is TGTGCCAGCAGCGACTCAGGGAGATCCCTTCGGAACTATGGCTACACCTTC.

In DNA, the CDR3 is TGTGCCAGCAGCGTAGGTGGGAGTAACCATGAGCAGTTCTTC. It translates to CASSVGGSNHEQFF. This sequence joins TRBV9 and TRBJ2-1; D possibly corresponds to TRBD2 (5 bases). The V end was cut by 0 bases, the J end by 8 bases, with 12 bases between. This CDR3 has 14 amino acids. Germline-derived CDR1 and CDR2 are SGDLS and YYNGEE.

This clonotype occurred a few times. This chain joins TRBV7-2 and TRBJ2-5; a possible D gene is TRBD1 (5 bases). The CDR3 totals 14 residues. V gave up 1 base and J gave up 4 bases, with 10 bases separating them. CDR1 is SGHTA, CDR2 FQGNSA, per germline. The CDR3 protein is CASSLVGTGETQYF. The CDR3 DNA reads as TGTGCCAGCAGCTTAGTGGGAACAGGAGAGACCCAGTACTTC. The whole variable domain, filled in from reference TRBV7-2 and TRBJ2-5, reads GAGVSQSPSNKVTEKGKDVELRCDPISGHTALYWYRQSLGQGLEFLIYFQGNSAPDKSGLPSDRFSAERTGGSVSTLTIQRTQQEDSAVYLCASSLVGTGETQYFGPGTRLLVL.

This clonotype was seen a few times. The chain uses TRBV5-1 and TRBJ2-5; 10 nucleotides match TRBD2. The junction had 13 bases not matched to a gene; V was cut back by 0 bases and J by 5 bases. CDR1 is SGHRS and CDR2 is YFSETQ in the germline V gene. CDR3 length: 18 residues. The CDR3 nucleotides are TGCGCCAGCAGCTTGGCCGGGACTAGCGACAGTCGTGGGGAGACCCAGTACTTC. This sequence encodes CASSLAGTSDSRGETQYF.

This clonotype occurred many times. The rearrangement uses TRBV14 and TRBJ2-7; D ambiguous. V gave up 4 bases and J gave up 1 base, with 8 bases separating them. Germline values: CDR1 SGHDN, CDR2 FVKESK. The CDR3 length is 13 residues. In DNA form, the CDR3 reads TGTGCCAGCAGCCGGCCAGCATCCTACGAGCAGTACTTC. It codes for CASSRPASYEQYF. Full variable domain (rest looked up from reference TRBV14 and TRBJ2-7): EAGVTQFPSHSVIEKGQTVTLRCDPISGHDNLYWYRRVMGKEIKFLLHFVKESKQDESGMPNNRFLAERTGGTYSTLKVQPAELEDSGVYFCASSRPASYEQYFGPGTRLTVT.

This clonotype was seen only a few times. The chain has TRBV2 and TRBJ2-7; TRBD2 matches 7 bases. CDR1 and CDR2 from the germline V gene are SNHLY and FYNNEI. The CDR3 extends over 16 amino acids. The V segment lost 0 bases and the J segment 4 bases; nucleotides outside the gene matches: 9. The CDR3 DNA is TGTGCCAGCAGTGAAGCGGGATCGACCGGGAGGTACGAGCAGTACTTC. Translation: CASSEAGSTGRYEQYF.

This clonotype was found many times. V usage is TRBV29-1 and J usage is TRBJ2-1; 7 nucleotides agree with TRBD2. V shed 2 bases, J shed 8 bases, and the junction held 9 bases outside the gene matches. CDR1 is SQVTM, CDR2 ANQGSEA, per germline. The CDR3 covers 14 residues. CDR3 DNA: TGCAGCGTTGAAAGTGGGCGGGAGTCCTATGAGCAGTTCTTC. It is translated as CSVESGRESYEQFF.

The J gene is TRBJ1-1, the V gene TRBV14, with D uncertain. Trimming shortened V by 4 bases and J by 0 bases, and 9 bases separated the two germline ends. The CDR3 loop spans 14 amino acids. The germline V gene has CDR1 SGHDN and CDR2 FVKESK. CDR3 sequence: CASSPGLLNTEAFF. Here the CDR3 DNA reads TGTGCCAGCAGCCCTGGACTCTTGAACACTGAAGCTTTCTTT. Full variable domain (remainder filled in from reference TRBV14 and TRBJ1-1): EAGVTQFPSHSVIEKGQTVTLRCDPISGHDNLYWYRRVMGKEIKFLLHFVKESKQDESGMPNNRFLAERTGGTYSTLKVQPAELEDSGVYFCASSPGLLNTEAFFGQGTRLTVV.

The V and J genes are TRBV29-1 and TRBJ2-2, with 11 positions matching TRBD1. The V and J ends lost 5 bases and 5 bases, in that order; junction bases with no gene match: 4. Per germline, CDR1 SQVTM and CDR2 ANQGSEA. CDR3 size: 14 residues. Written as DNA, the CDR3 is TGCAGCGTTAGGACAGGGGGCGCGACCGGGGAGCTGTTTTTT. It yields the protein CSVRTGGATGELFF.

The chain combines TRBV5-1 with TRBJ1-2; the match to TRBD1 covers 10 bases. Germline lookup yields CDR1 SGHRS and CDR2 YFSETQ. Losses at the gene ends were 3 bases for V and 14 bases for J; bases not matched to a gene: 16. This CDR3 has 15 amino acids. The CDR3 nucleotides are TGCGCCAGCAGCTCGGGAGGACAGGGGGGCTATGGCTGTACCTTC. It encodes CASSSGGQGGYGCTF.

This clonotype was seen more than once but under ten times. This sequence joins TRBV6-5 and TRBJ1-2; the D gene is possibly TRBD1 (5 bases). Looked up from germline, CDR1 is MNHEY and CDR2 is SVGAGI. V was shortened by 6 bases and J by 4 bases, with 12 bases between the two germline ends. CDR3 length: 13 amino acids. The CDR3 reads CASRSGGSYGYTF. CDR3 nucleotides: TGTGCCAGCAGGAGTGGGGGTAGCTATGGCTACACCTTC.

This clonotype was observed a handful of times. A much larger clone sits a single nucleotide away, making a read error possible. The DNA for the CDR3 is TGTGCCAGCAGTACTAGAGCGTCCTGCGAGCAGTACTTC. Its translation: CASSTRASCEQYF. The chain has TRBV12-3 or TRBV12-4 and TRBJ2-4; perhaps TRBD2 as D (5 bases). With the DNA end fitting TRBJ2-7 better, the J assignment may be wrong. This CDR3 region has 13 residues.

On this clonotype: The junction departs from the called germline gene at one end, perhaps through a read error. The chain links TRBV25-1 to TRBJ1-2; D is unresolved. This CDR3 region has 12 residues. From germline, CDR1 is MGHDK and CDR2 SYGVNS. CDR3 DNA sequence: TGTGCCAGCACGGGCAGTTCCTATGGCTACACTTTC. Translating it yields CASTGSSYGYTF.

This clonotype occurred many times. One junction end does not reproduce the germline sequence, and a read error may be involved. The V and J genes are TRBV5-1 and TRBJ2-7; 8 bases align to TRBD1. Germline CDR1 reads SGHRS; CDR2 reads YFSETQ. The CDR3 length is 12 residues. CDR3 protein: CASSSTGAEQYF. The CDR3 nucleotides read TGTGCCAGCAGCTCGACAGGGGCCGAGCAGTACTTC. The whole variable domain, filled in from reference TRBV5-1 and TRBJ2-7, reads KAGVTQTPRYLIKTRGQQVTLSCSPISGHRSVSWYQQTPGQGLQFLFEYFSETQRNKGNFPGRFSGRQFSNSRSEMNVSTLELGDSALYLCASSSTGAEQYFGPGTRLTVT.

The table lists this clonotype with a few counts. The J gene is TRBJ2-7, the V gene TRBV29-1; D might be TRBD2 (5 bases). From germline, CDR1 is SQVTM and CDR2 ANQGSEA. The CDR3 sequence is 13 residues long. Deletions cut 8 bases from V and 1 base from J, with 15 bases between. DNA of the CDR3: TGCAGCTTCTCGGAGAGGGTTTCCTACGAGCAGTACTTC. Translating gives CSFSERVSYEQYF.

V is TRBV6-1 and J is TRBJ2-1; 14 nucleotides align to TRBD2. Germline CDR1 reads MNHNS; CDR2 reads SASEGT. CDR3 length equals 18 residues. V dropped 0 bases and J dropped 7; count of bases not matched to a gene: 8. The CDR3 DNA sequence: TGTGCCAGCAGTGAAGCCTATGGCGGACTAGCGGGAGGTAATGAGCAGTTCTTC. It yields the protein CASSEAYGGLAGGNEQFF.

Only a few counts were recorded for this clonotype. The V call is TRBV7-9, the J call TRBJ1-2; 7 positions match TRBD1. There are 16 residues in the CDR3. Germline values: CDR1 SEHNR, CDR2 FQNEAQ (reference sequence). V trimming: 6 bases; J trimming: 3 bases; junction bases outside the gene matches: 13. CDR3 coding DNA: TGTGCCAGCAGTTCCCTCGGGGCAGGGGGTGACTATGGCTACACCTTC. Amino acids: CASSSLGAGGDYGYTF. Drawing the rest from reference TRBV7-9 and TRBJ1-2, the complete variable domain is DTGVSQNPRHKITKRGQNVTFRCDPISEHNRLYWYRQTLGQGPEFLTYFQNEAQLEKSRLLSDRFSAERPKGSFSTLEIQRTEQGDSAMYLCASSSLGAGGDYGYTFGSGTRLTVV.

This clonotype has a count of ten or more. The rearrangement uses TRBV7-2 and TRBJ2-1, with 9 positions matching TRBD2. The germline V gene encodes CDR1 SGHTA and CDR2 FQGNSA. CDR3 length equals 14 residues. V shed 4 bases, J shed 4 bases, and the junction held 2 bases outside the gene matches. CDR3 sequence reads: CASSSGLAYNEQFF. The CDR3 DNA follows: TGTGCCAGCAGCTCGGGACTAGCTTACAATGAGCAGTTCTTC.

The table lists this clonotype with many counts. This chain links TRBV5-1 with TRBJ2-7; maybe TRBD2 (5 bases). V lost 2 bases, J lost 2 bases, and 11 bases lay in between. CDR1 is SGHRS, CDR2 YFSETQ, per germline. The CDR3 consists of 14 residues. The CDR3, as DNA: TGCGCCAGCAGCTTTCAGTCCGGGACCTACGAGCAGTACTTC. It specifies CASSFQSGTYEQYF.

This clonotype came up many times. V usage is TRBV5-1 and J usage is TRBJ2-7; no clear D gene. The germline V and J ends were trimmed by 3 bases and 0 bases, with 13 bases remaining between them. This CDR3 contains 15 residues. Germline V gene sequence: CDR1 SGHRS, CDR2 YFSETQ. The DNA of the CDR3 is TGCGCCAGCAGCTCTCGGTTAACAAGCTCCTACGAGCAGTACTTC. It encodes CASSSRLTSSYEQYF.

This clonotype appeared a single time. The conserved final phenylalanine or tryptophan is absent from the CDR3, which likely points to a read error. Because the CDR3's place on the DNA is in doubt, the DNA is left out and the CDR3 is given as listed by TCRdb. V is TRBV21-1 and J is TRBJ2-7; whether TRBD1, the table's D call, matches the DNA was not checked. TRBV21-1 is noted as a pseudogene. The CDR3 totals 17 residues, both ends included. The CDR3 is CASSKDPRGGVAPTSST.

J is TRBJ2-5 and V is TRBV20-1; TRBD1 might be the D (5 bases). The CDR3 covers 15 residues. V dropped 0 bases and J dropped 5 bases, with 16 bases sitting between them. Germline V gene data show CDR1 as DFQATT and CDR2 as SNEGSKA (reference sequence). CDR3 bases: TGCAGTGCTAGAGATTCCCAGGGTGGATGGGAGACCCAGTACTTC. It translates to CSARDSQGGWETQYF.

This clonotype was seen more than once but under ten times. The rearrangement links TRBV9 to TRBJ2-1; 8 nucleotides line up with TRBD2. V dropped 4 bases and J dropped 0; count of bases not matched to a gene: 12. The CDR3 is 18 residues long. CDR1 and CDR2 from the germline V gene are SGDLS and YYNGEE. The CDR3 is CASSPGGTSGSSYNEQFF. Here the CDR3 DNA reads TGTGCCAGCAGCCCGGGGGGTACAAGCGGGAGCTCCTACAATGAGCAGTTCTTC.

The V gene is TRBV6-6, the J gene TRBJ1-5, with unresolved D. There are 12 residues in the CDR3. Germline V gives CDR1 MNHNY, CDR2 SVGAGI (reference sequence). V was pared by 6 bases and J by 8 bases, with 11 bases between. Written as DNA, the CDR3 is TGTGCCAGCAGAACAGCGGATGAGCCCCAGCATTTT. Translated, it gives CASRTADEPQHF.